Listed below are T cell receptor beta chains from one sample, sequenced in a study of siplizumab effects on memory and regulatory T cells. Here immunoSEQ multiplex PCR was the method, and the copy in TCRdb shows in-frame clones only, minus some. The repertoire holds about 91,000 clones, 93% seen once, with approximately 5.9% in the top ten. Sequenced material: CD8+ T cells sorted from blood. All receptors derive from a human donor in good health. Both conserved end residues are part of each CDR3. D genes are given only for firm matches. Not all rows give a size; the values are once, few, many and, for expanded clones, a class.

J gene,V gene,clone size,CDR3 length,D gene,CDR3 DNA,CDR3 protein
TRBJ2-1,TRBV7-9,.,18,.,TGTGCCAGCAGCACTACCGACGGTGGGCAGGGCCTCTACAATGAGCAGTTCTTC,CASSTTDGGQGLYNEQFF
TRBJ2-7,TRBV7-9,.,14,TRBD1,TGTGCCAGCAGCCGGACAGGGGCTTACTACGAGCAGTACTTC,CASSRTGAYYEQYF
TRBJ2-2,TRBV29-1,.,13,.,TGCAGCGTTGACTCAGGGTTAGCCGGGGAGCTGTTTTTT,CSVDSGLAGELFF
TRBJ2-7,TRBV19,.,14,TRBD1,TGTGCCAGTAGTGAGAACAGGGGCCCCTACGAGCAGTACTTC,CASSENRGPYEQYF
TRBJ1-4,TRBV7-9,.,18,TRBD1,TGTGCCAGCAGCAGTCAAGTTCGGACAGGAAGGAGTAATGAAAAACTGTTTTTT,CASSSQVRTGRSNEKLFF
TRBJ2-6,TRBV5-1,.,17,.,TGCGCCAGCAGCTTGGGAGGGGATTTGTACGGGGCCAACGTCCTGACTTTC,CASSLGGDLYGANVLTF
TRBJ1-6,TRBV27,.,14,.,TGTGCCAGCAGATCCTCCCAGGTGTGGTCACCCCTCCACTTT,CASRSSQVWSPLHF
TRBJ2-2,TRBV9,.,15,.,TGTGCCAGCAGCGTAGGGAGAGATCCCACCGGGGAGCTGTTTTTT,CASSVGRDPTGELFF
TRBJ1-5,TRBV19,few,13,.,TGTGCCAGTAGCCCGGGACTAACTCAGCCCCAGCATTTT,CASSPGLTQPQHF
TRBJ2-5,TRBV13,.,13,.,TGTGCCAGCAGCTTAACGGGATGGGGGACCCAGTACTTC,CASSLTGWGTQYF
TRBJ2-7,TRBV7-6,.,12,.,TGTGCCAGCAGCCCGTCTAATTACGAGCAGTACTTC,CASSPSNYEQYF
TRBJ1-6,TRBV5-5,.,12,.,TGTGCCAGCAGCTTAGGGTACTCACCCCTCCACTTT,CASSLGYSPLHF
TRBJ2-5,TRBV5-6,.,15,TRBD1,TGTGCCAGCAGCACTGATCGACAGGGGATAGAGACCCAGTACTTC,CASSTDRQGIETQYF
TRBJ1-2,TRBV27,.,14,.,TGTGCCAGCAGTTTTGGGGGCTCTAACTATGGCTACACCTTC,CASSFGGSNYGYTF
TRBJ2-1,TRBV7-3,.,15,.,TGTGCCAGCAGCTTAAGTGGGAGCTCCTACAATGAGCAGTTCTTC,CASSLSGSSYNEQFF